The TCR beta chain under discussion was sequenced for a study of blood T cell repertoires in COVID-19. Deletions cut 1 base from V and 5 bases from J, with 11 bases between. Looked up from germline, CDR1 is LGHNA and CDR2 is YSLEER. The CDR3 is 15 amino acids. Clones were sequenced by immunoSEQ multiplex PCR, and TCRdb holds only the in-frame ones, with some missing. The sample includes more than 55,000 clones, roughly four fifths of them seen just once. The genes are TRBV4-3 and TRBJ2-2; tentative D call: TRBD1 (6 bases). Sequencing was done on a sample of peripheral blood. The TCR was taken from a woman aged 50 to 60 with active or convalescent COVID-19. CDR3 loop: CASSQGGLETGELFF. CDR3 nucleotide sequence: TGCGCCAGCAGCCAAGGGGGGCTTGAAACCGGGGAGCTGTTTTTT.